The entry that follows covers one T cell receptor beta chain sequence. Execution of the assay was at deep level. Assay: immunoSEQ multiplex PCR; the TCRdb copy retains only in-frame clones and omits some. The data show about 2.3 million clones, just under 95% seen once. V dropped 2 bases and J dropped 2 bases, with 10 bases sitting between them. CDR1 is MNHNS and CDR2 is SASEGT in the germline V gene. The CDR3 consists of 15 residues. This entry is derived from a study of shared clonotypes between healthy human individuals. The receptor was derived from a young man in good health. Some clones in this sample may be carry-over from other donors' samples. Source material: naive CD4+ T cells from PBMCs. Subset: CD45RA+ positively selected. V usage is TRBV6-1 and J usage is TRBJ2-1; D not resolved. CDR3 DNA: TGTGCCAGCAGTGAAAGGCCCCAGCCCTACAATGAGCAGTTCTTC. Protein product: CASSERPQPYNEQFF.